This T cell receptor (beta chain) was found in a study of cytomegalovirus exposure and HLA in healthy donors. This CDR3 has 16 amino acids. Germline assignment: CDR1 MGHRA and CDR2 YSYEKL. Trimming left V 0 bases short and J 9 bases short, with 15 bases between. The PCR employed 60 Vbeta primers together with 13 Jbeta primers. The assay was immunoSEQ multiplex PCR, and TCRdb's table has in-frame clones only and misses some. The sample table includes 85,000 or so clones. Source material: PBMCs. The TCR originated in a woman under 40 in good health and CMV-seronegative. The rearrangement links TRBV4-1 to TRBJ1-6; D not resolved. CDR3 bases: TGCGCCAGCAGCCAAGAGTCCGACAAGCTATTTTCACCCCTCCACTTT. Protein: CASSQESDKLFSPLHF.